This T cell receptor (beta chain) was documented in a study of beta chain features in type 1 diabetes. As for the study in general: Age, gender and cell yields were alike across patients and healthy donors. The study's findings and limits: A pattern of fewer insertions and more deletions at VDJ junctions was seen in type 1 diabetes patients. Shorter TCRB CDR3s, moderately but significantly so, were found in Type 1 diabetes patients in all four CD4+ subsets. Naive, central memory and Treg TCRB repertoires appeared more alike in patients than in healthy donors.

Cells sorted by CD45RO/CCR7/CD25/CD127/CD95/CD27 comprised CD4+ naive, central memory, regulatory and stem cell-like memory cells. Remarks on this clone: The antigen is unknown.

Expressed TCRB transcripts were sequenced, since all the RNA that had been isolated was reverse transcribed. Clones were sequenced by immunoSEQ multiplex PCR, and TCRdb holds only the in-frame ones, with some missing. The sample lists roughly 53,000 clones, over 40% occurring once. This clonotype was sampled from a man in his thirties or forties with type 1 diabetes. Input material: Tregs from blood.

This CDR3 reads CASSDADRGKSSNQPQHF. CDR3 DNA sequence: TGTGCCAGCAGTGATGCCGACAGGGGGAAAAGTTCCAATCAGCCCCAGCATTTT. This chain joins TRBV27 and TRBJ1-5; 9 nucleotides match TRBD1. Losses at the gene ends were 5 bases for V and 3 bases for J; bases not matched to a gene: 14. CDR3 size: 18 residues. Germline CDR1 MNHEY, CDR2 SMNVEV (reference sequence).